This is a list of T cell receptor beta chains from one sample in a study of persistence of HIV-infected CD4 T cells. The data were produced by immunoSEQ multiplex PCR, yet TCRdb's version contains in-frame clones alone and is incomplete. Here the sample spans some 13,000 clones, roughly 70% being singletons. Antigens for these TCRs are unknown. This specimen was CD4+ T cells sorted from PBMCs after 18-hour stimulation, taken from a patient who received antiretroviral therapy. The origin of the receptors is an adult man with HIV who was CMV-seropositive. The conserved cysteine and the conserved F or W are not part of the CDR3 here.

v_call,cdr3_aa
TRBV7-2,ASSPRGSGGAGEQY
TRBV6-1,ASSEFKLGAERQPQH
TRBV3-1/TRBV3-2,ASSQEGSLSYEQY
TRBV28,ASSSPTPGGKDTEAF
TRBV7-9,ASSLASGFYGYT
TRBV27,ASRAGQNSPLH
TRBV28,ASRNINEKLF
TRBV6-4,ASRGGDRPLNQPQH
TRBV29-1,SARSGTGTYGYT
TRBV19,ASRTGFDEKLF